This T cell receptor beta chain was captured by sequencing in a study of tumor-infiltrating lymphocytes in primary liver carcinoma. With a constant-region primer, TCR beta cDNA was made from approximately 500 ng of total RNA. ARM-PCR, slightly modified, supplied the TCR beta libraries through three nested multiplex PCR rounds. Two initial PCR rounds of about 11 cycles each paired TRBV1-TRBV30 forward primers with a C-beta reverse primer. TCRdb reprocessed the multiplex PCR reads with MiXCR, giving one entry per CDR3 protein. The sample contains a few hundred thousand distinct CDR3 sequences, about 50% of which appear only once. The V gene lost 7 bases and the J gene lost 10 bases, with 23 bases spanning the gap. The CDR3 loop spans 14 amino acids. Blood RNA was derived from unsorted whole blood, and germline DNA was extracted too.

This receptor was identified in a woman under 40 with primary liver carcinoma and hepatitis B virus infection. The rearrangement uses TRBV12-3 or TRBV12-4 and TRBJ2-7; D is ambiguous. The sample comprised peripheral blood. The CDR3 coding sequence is TGTGCCAGCACCCAACAGCCATCTCTTATTAACCAGTACTTC. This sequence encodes CASTQQPSLINQYF.